Below are 23 T cell receptor beta chains sequenced from a single sample in a study of cytomegalovirus exposure and HLA in healthy donors. It was with 60 Vbeta and 13 Jbeta primers that the PCR ran. Method: immunoSEQ multiplex PCR; TCRdb's copy keeps in-frame clones and lacks some. Among 90,000 to 110,000 clones listed, about 81% were seen once. Material for sequencing was PBMCs. The receptors come from a man aged 25-40 years in good health and CMV-seronegative.

The chain is built from TRBV4-3 and TRBJ1-5; TRBD1 is a possible D gene (5 bases). The CDR3 consists of 16 residues. Germline assignment: CDR1 LGHNA and CDR2 YSLEER. V was shortened by 0 bases and J by 7 bases, with 16 bases between the two germline ends. The CDR3 DNA is TGCGCCAGCAGCCAAGAAATCTCCAGGGAAGAACAGCCCCAGCATTTT. It translates to CASSQEISREEQPQHF.

This sequence joins TRBV28 and TRBJ1-2, with 12 bases that match TRBD1. The CDR3 length is 15 residues. Germline CDR1 and CDR2: MDHEN and SYDVKM. V shed 7 bases, J shed 7 bases, and the junction held 10 bases outside the gene matches. CDR3 amino acids: CASNDGGTGGSGYTF. CDR3 DNA sequence: TGTGCCAGCAACGATGGGGGGACAGGGGGCAGTGGCTACACCTTC.

The V gene is TRBV7-8, the J gene TRBJ2-7, with TRBD1 identical over 10 bases. The V segment lost 4 bases and the J segment 2 bases; nucleotides outside the gene matches: 5. The length of the CDR3 is 15 residues. Germline loops: CDR1 SGHVS, CDR2 FQNEAQ. The CDR3 DNA is TGTGCCAGCAGCTCTCGGACAGGGGGACCCTACGAGCAGTACTTC. It translates to CASSSRTGGPYEQYF.

This chain joins TRBV28 and TRBJ1-4, with TRBD1 matching 12 bases. The junction had 15 bases not matched to a gene; V was cut back by 5 bases and J by 8 bases. The germline V gene has CDR1 MDHEN and CDR2 SYDVKM. CDR3 size: 18 residues. The CDR3, as DNA: TGTGCCAGCAGTACTATCCGGGACAGGGGGCTGCGAGGCGAAAAACTGTTTTTT. Translated: CASSTIRDRGLRGEKLFF.

V is TRBV5-6 and J is TRBJ1-2; 11 bases line up with TRBD1. V gave up 3 bases and J gave up 7 bases; unmatched junction bases: 5. The CDR3 sequence is 14 residues long. Germline V gives CDR1 SGHDT, CDR2 YYEEEE. CDR3 coding DNA: TGTGCCAGCAGCTACGGACAGGGGGCCCTTGGCTACACCTTC. Translating it yields CASSYGQGALGYTF.

This clone has a single count. The rearrangement links TRBV19 to TRBJ2-5, with TRBD1 identical over 9 bases. CDR1 and CDR2 (germline): LNHDA, SQIVND (reference sequence). The CDR3 is 14 residues long. J was trimmed by 6 bases and V by 6 bases; bases with no gene match: 8. Here the CDR3 reads CASRSTGGMQTQYF. The CDR3 DNA is TGTGCCAGTAGAAGTACAGGGGGCATGCAGACCCAGTACTTC.

V and J are TRBV19 and TRBJ1-2; TRBD1 agrees at 7 bases. Germline loops: CDR1 LNHDA, CDR2 SQIVND (reference sequence). After removal of 9 bases from V and 8 bases from J, the junction contained 6 bases not matched to a gene. CDR3 length: 11 amino acids. The CDR3 spells CASLRDSGYTF. The CDR3 DNA reads as TGTGCCAGCCTACGGGACAGCGGCTACACCTTC.

The chain has TRBV6-5 and TRBJ2-5; D is perhaps TRBD2 (6 bases). Germline lookup yields CDR1 MNHEY and CDR2 SVGAGI. The CDR3 totals 16 residues. V lost 0 bases and J lost 6, with 17 bases in between. CDR3: CASSYSRVGGEKTQYF. As DNA, the CDR3 is TGTGCCAGCAGTTACTCGAGGGTCGGAGGGGAAAAGACCCAGTACTTC.

This chain connects TRBV18 to TRBJ2-2; TRBD1 is a possible D gene (6 bases). The CDR3 totals 17 residues. The V end lost 1 base, the J end lost 5 bases, and 17 bases lay between the germline ends. Germline V CDR1 and CDR2: KGHSH, LQKENI. The CDR3: CASSPRSGDQGTGELFF. CDR3 nucleotide sequence: TGTGCCAGCTCACCACGATCAGGGGACCAAGGGACCGGGGAGCTGTTTTTT.

The chain is built from TRBV28 and TRBJ2-3; 8 bases map to TRBD2. Germline V gene data show CDR1 as MDHEN and CDR2 as SYDVKM. The CDR3 sequence is 17 residues long. Trimming cost V 9 bases and J 8 bases; bases outside gene matches: 22. The CDR3 spells CAREYRSGRAGGATQYF. The CDR3 DNA reads TGTGCCAGAGAGTACAGGAGCGGGCGGGCGGGAGGAGCTACGCAGTATTTT.

The rearrangement joins TRBV28 to TRBJ2-3; 9 nucleotides match TRBD2. The CDR3 length is 15 residues. Germline CDR1 and CDR2: MDHEN and SYDVKM. The V and J ends lost 5 bases and 5 bases, in that order; junction bases with no gene match: 8. CDR3: CASSGAGGPVDTQYF. CDR3 bases: TGTGCCAGCAGTGGGGCGGGGGGGCCGGTAGATACGCAGTATTTT.

V usage is TRBV5-1 and J usage is TRBJ2-7; a possible D gene is TRBD1 (5 bases). The germline gives CDR1 SGHRS, CDR2 YFSETQ. The CDR3 consists of 14 residues. V was pared by 4 bases and J by 3 bases, with 14 bases between. The CDR3 loop is CASSPRQKDYEQYF. The CDR3 DNA is TGCGCCAGCAGCCCTCGACAGAAAGACTACGAGCAGTACTTC.

The V call is TRBV5-8, the J call TRBJ1-3; TRBD1 agrees at 10 bases. The germline V gene encodes CDR1 SGHTS and CDR2 YDEGEE. The CDR3 is 14 residues long. The junction had 2 bases not matched to a gene; V was cut back by 4 bases and J by 4 bases. This chain's CDR3 is CASSATGGGNTIYF. The CDR3 bases are TGTGCCAGCAGCGCGACAGGGGGCGGAAACACCATATATTTT.

In this sample, this clone turned up once. The V call is TRBV10-3, the J call TRBJ1-3, with 8 nucleotides matching TRBD1. The length of the CDR3 is 17 residues. The germline V gene has CDR1 ENHRY and CDR2 SYGVKD. Losses at the gene ends were 4 bases for V and 4 bases for J; bases not matched to a gene: 12. CDR3 region: CAISGAGQGGKGNTIYF. DNA for the CDR3: TGTGCCATCAGTGGGGCCGGACAGGGAGGGAAAGGAAACACCATATATTTT.

The V and J genes are TRBV14 and TRBJ2-1; 8 bases fit TRBD2. Unmatched junction bases numbered 6, after V lost 1 base and J lost 13 bases. The V gene's germline CDR1 is SGHDN and CDR2 FVKESK. This CDR3 contains 13 residues. CDR3 coding DNA: TGTGCCAGCAGCCAAGGATCAAGCGGGGGACAGTTCTTC. This translates into CASSQGSSGGQFF.

The rearrangement uses TRBV10-3 and TRBJ2-5, with D possibly TRBD1 on 6 matching bases. CDR1 is ENHRY and CDR2 is SYGVKD in the germline V gene. Between the trimmed V and J ends, which lost 0 bases and 5 bases, there was a span of 13 bases. This CDR3 comprises 15 residues. Written as DNA, the CDR3 is TGTGCCATCAGTGAGTCGATTCAGGGGCGGGAGACCCAGTACTTC. This encodes CAISESIQGRETQYF.

The CDR3 DNA is TGCGCCAGCAGCCAAGACTCGGTGGGAGTAAACACTGAAGCTTTCTTT. Translating it yields CASSQDSVGVNTEAFF. The J gene is TRBJ1-1, the V gene TRBV4-3; D remains unclear. V was pared by 0 bases and J by 2 bases, with 13 bases between. The CDR3 extends over 16 amino acids. Germline CDR1 LGHNA, CDR2 YSLEER.

This clone turned up a few times. Because it lacks the conserved phenylalanine or tryptophan at the end, this CDR3 is likely a read error. No DNA is shown, since the ends of the CDR3 on it are uncertain; the CDR3 is the one TCRdb lists. This chain connects TRBV7-2 to TRBJ1-3. With termini counted, the CDR3 has 10 amino acids. Per germline, CDR1 SGHTA and CDR2 FQGNSA. This chain's CDR3 is CASSAGDLAS.

CDR3 in amino acids: CASSIGDRGTQYF. The CDR3 DNA reads as TGTGCCAGTAGTATTGGGGACAGGGGAACCCAGTACTTC. The gene calls are TRBV19 and TRBJ2-5; TRBD1 aligns across 10 bases. V shed 3 bases and J 8 bases; nucleotides not matched to a gene: 3. CDR1 and CDR2 (germline): LNHDA, SQIVND (reference sequence). This CDR3 contains 13 residues.

This clone has more than one count but fewer than ten. V is TRBV4-3 and J is TRBJ2-7, with 9 positions matching TRBD1. This CDR3 has 14 residues. V was clipped by 6 bases and J by 5 bases; unmatched bases: 8. Germline V gene sequence: CDR1 LGHNA, CDR2 YSLEER. The chain's CDR3 is CASSGDRATDEQYF. DNA for the CDR3: TGCGCCAGCAGTGGGGACAGGGCGACGGACGAGCAGTACTTC.

The genes are TRBV27 and TRBJ1-3; D gene uncertain. The CDR3 has 13 residues. The V end lost 5 bases, the J end lost 4 bases, and 9 bases lay between the germline ends. Per germline, CDR1 MNHEY and CDR2 SMNVEV (reference sequence). In nucleotides, the CDR3 is TGTGCCAGCAGTCCGCGCATAGGAAACACCATATATTTT. Translation gives CASSPRIGNTIYF.

The chain joins TRBV28 to TRBJ1-3, with D possibly being TRBD1 (6 bases). The CDR3 loop spans 15 amino acids. CDR1 and CDR2 (germline): MDHEN, SYDVKM. V lost 4 bases to trimming and J lost 4 bases, with 14 bases between them. CDR3 residues: CASSSQGWEGNTIYF. The DNA of the CDR3 is TGTGCCAGCAGTTCACAGGGATGGGAAGGAAACACCATATATTTT.

The V gene is TRBV6-1, the J gene TRBJ2-3; 12 nucleotides line up with TRBD2. Germline lookup yields CDR1 MNHNS and CDR2 SASEGT. CDR3 length: 19 residues. With V trimmed by 3 bases and J by 4 bases, 14 bases remained unmatched. CDR3 in DNA: TGTGCCAGCAGTGACAGGGGGCTAGCGGGGGGGCCTTTTGCAGATACGCAGTATTTT. Protein sequence: CASSDRGLAGGPFADTQYF.